Detailed here is one T cell receptor (beta chain). The data stem from a study of cytomegalovirus exposure and HLA in healthy donors. Amplification used 60 Vbeta primers and 13 Jbeta primers. The data were produced by immunoSEQ multiplex PCR, yet TCRdb's version contains in-frame clones alone and is incomplete. The data contain under 150,000 clones, more than 60% of them singletons. The V gene end was trimmed by 0 bases and the J gene end by 12 bases; junction bases not matched to a gene: 9. The CDR3 length is 14 residues. Germline V gives CDR1 SGHRS, CDR2 YFSETQ. Sequencing was carried out using PBMCs. The source is a woman between 50 and 59 years old in good health and CMV-seropositive. The chain combines TRBV5-1 with TRBJ2-1; 7 bases align to TRBD2. The CDR3 DNA reads as TGCGCCAGCAGCTTGGTTGGGACTCGGGGGGTGCAGTTCTTC. This encodes CASSLVGTRGVQFF.